This T cell receptor (beta chain) is from a study of CD8 T cells in Susac syndrome. Random hexamers were used to reverse transcribe roughly 0.45 to 1 ug of RNA. The authors amplified TCR beta CDR3 across 54 Vbeta and 13 Jbeta using immunoSEQ multiplex PCR. TCRdb re-called the immunoSEQ multiplex PCR reads through MiXCR, storing one row per CDR3 protein. Of roughly 120,000 distinct CDR3 sequences detected, roughly 94% appear once; the ten largest clones hold over 0.1%. CD8+ and CD4+ T cells from blood underwent TCR beta sequencing. This clonotype has more than one count but fewer than ten. The CDR3 totals 16 residues. CDR1 SGHRS and CDR2 YFSETQ come from the germline V gene. The junction had 10 bases not matched to a gene; V was cut back by 3 bases and J by 1 base.

The receptor comes from a human donor with multiple sclerosis. This sequence joins TRBV5-1 and TRBJ2-7; TRBD1 matches 7 bases. Sequencing was done on a sample of CD4+ T cells from PBMCs. In DNA, the CDR3 is TGCGCCAGCAGCTCCGGACTCCTGGACAGGTCCTACGAGCAGTACTTC. Translating gives CASSSGLLDRSYEQYF.